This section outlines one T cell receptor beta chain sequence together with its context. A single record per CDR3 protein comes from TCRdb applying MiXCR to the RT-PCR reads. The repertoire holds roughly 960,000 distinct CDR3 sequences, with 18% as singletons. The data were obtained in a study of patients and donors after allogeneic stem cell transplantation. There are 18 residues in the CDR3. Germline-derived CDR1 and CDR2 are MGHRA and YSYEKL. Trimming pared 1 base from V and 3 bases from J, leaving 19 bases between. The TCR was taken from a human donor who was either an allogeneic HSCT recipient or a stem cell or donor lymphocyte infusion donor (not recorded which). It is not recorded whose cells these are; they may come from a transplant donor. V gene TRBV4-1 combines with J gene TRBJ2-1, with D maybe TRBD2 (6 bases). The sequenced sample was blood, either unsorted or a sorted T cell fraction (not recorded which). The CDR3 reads CASSQGVLGLWGYNEQFF. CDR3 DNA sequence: TGCGCCAGCAGCCAAGGCGTCCTGGGACTTTGGGGCTACAATGAGCAGTTCTTC.